A selection of T cell receptor beta chains follows, all from one sample in a study of monozygotic twins with cystic fibrosis. Clones were sequenced by immunoSEQ multiplex PCR, and TCRdb holds only the in-frame ones, with some missing. The repertoire has more than 25,000 clones, less than 95% of them found once; the top ten carry about 0.54%. Sequences were obtained from blood. Receptors originate from a girl aged 2-10 years with cystic fibrosis. Each CDR3 is given with its conserved first and last residue. The D gene is left open where the match is weak. Not all rows give a size; the values are once, few, many and, for expanded clones, a class.

clone_size: NA
v_call: TRBV23-1
d_call: NA
j_call: TRBJ1-3
cdr3_aa: CARGGASGNTIYF
cdr3_nt: TGCGCCAGGGGGGGAGCCTCTGGAAACACCATATATTTT

clone_size: NA
v_call: TRBV11-3
d_call: NA
j_call: TRBJ1-6
cdr3_aa: CASSFKDSPLHF
cdr3_nt: TGTGCCAGCAGCTTTAAGGATTCACCCCTCCACTTT

clone_size: once
v_call: TRBV7-8
d_call: NA
j_call: TRBJ2-2
cdr3_aa: CASSPGPVNTGELFF
cdr3_nt: TGTGCCAGCAGCCCTGGACCAGTGAACACCGGGGAGCTGTTTTTT

clone_size: NA
v_call: TRBV18
d_call: TRBD1
j_call: TRBJ2-7
cdr3_aa: CASSRNTGTGTYEQYF
cdr3_nt: TGTGCCAGCTCACGAAACACCGGGACAGGGACCTACGAGCAGTACTTC

clone_size: NA
v_call: TRBV25-1
d_call: NA
j_call: TRBJ1-1
cdr3_aa: CASSKYTGTEAFF
cdr3_nt: TGTGCCAGCAGTAAGTATACGGGCACTGAAGCTTTCTTT

clone_size: once
v_call: TRBV5-4
d_call: TRBD2
j_call: TRBJ2-1
cdr3_aa: CASSGPGGDNEQFF
cdr3_nt: TGTGCCAGCAGCGGTCCTGGGGGGGACAATGAGCAGTTCTTC

clone_size: once
v_call: TRBV27
d_call: NA
j_call: TRBJ1-5
cdr3_aa: CASSFSGGNQPQHF
cdr3_nt: TGTGCCAGCAGTTTCTCAGGGGGCAATCAGCCCCAGCATTTT

clone_size: few
v_call: TRBV21-1
d_call: NA
j_call: TRBJ1-3
cdr3_aa: CASSVYGGGGNTIYF
cdr3_nt: TGTGCCAGCAGCGTTTATGGGGGAGGCGGAAACACCATATATTTT

clone_size: NA
v_call: TRBV25-1
d_call: NA
j_call: TRBJ1-1
cdr3_aa: CASTRQSEAFF
cdr3_nt: TGTGCCAGCACCAGACAGTCCGAAGCTTTCTTT

clone_size: once
v_call: TRBV6-5
d_call: NA
j_call: TRBJ1-2
cdr3_aa: CASSFSRTVNYGYTF
cdr3_nt: TGTGCCAGCAGTTTTAGTAGGACAGTCAACTATGGCTACACCTTC

clone_size: NA
v_call: TRBV7-2
d_call: NA
j_call: TRBJ2-7
cdr3_aa: CASSTDYEQYF
cdr3_nt: TGTGCCAGCAGCACAGACTACGAGCAGTACTTC

clone_size: few
v_call: TRBV6-5
d_call: NA
j_call: TRBJ1-2
cdr3_aa: CASSYKGGYGYTF
cdr3_nt: TGTGCCAGCAGTTACAAGGGAGGGTATGGCTACACCTTC

clone_size: NA
v_call: TRBV5-8
d_call: TRBD1
j_call: TRBJ1-2
cdr3_aa: CASSWGTGERYGYTF
cdr3_nt: TGTGCCAGCAGCTGGGGGACAGGGGAGCGCTATGGCTACACCTTC

clone_size: NA
v_call: TRBV7-8
d_call: TRBD1
j_call: TRBJ1-1
cdr3_aa: CASSPGTGVSEAFF
cdr3_nt: TGTGCCAGCAGCCCCGGGACAGGGGTTTCTGAAGCTTTCTTT

clone_size: NA
v_call: TRBV10-1
d_call: NA
j_call: TRBJ2-2
cdr3_aa: CASSESDSFGDTGELFF
cdr3_nt: TGCGCCAGCAGTGAGTCGGACAGTTTTGGGGACACCGGGGAGCTGTTTTTT

clone_size: NA
v_call: TRBV2
d_call: NA
j_call: TRBJ1-2
cdr3_aa: CASSFEATVGYTF
cdr3_nt: TGTGCCAGCAGTTTCGAGGCGACGGTTGGCTACACCTTC

clone_size: NA
v_call: TRBV19
d_call: TRBD2
j_call: TRBJ2-5
cdr3_aa: CASTVGGGSQETQYF
cdr3_nt: TGTGCCAGTACCGTTGGGGGAGGGTCCCAAGAGACCCAGTACTTC

clone_size: NA
v_call: TRBV2
d_call: NA
j_call: TRBJ2-3
cdr3_aa: CASSEVVRTDTQYF
cdr3_nt: TGTGCCAGCAGTGAAGTGGTGAGGACAGATACGCAGTATTTT

clone_size: NA
v_call: TRBV19
d_call: NA
j_call: TRBJ1-1
cdr3_aa: CASSISRETEAFF
cdr3_nt: TGTGCCAGTAGTATAAGTAGGGAGACTGAAGCTTTCTTT

clone_size: NA
v_call: TRBV30
d_call: NA
j_call: TRBJ2-2
cdr3_aa: CAWRSVGGTGELFF
cdr3_nt: TGTGCCTGGAGATCGGTGGGGGGCACCGGGGAGCTGTTTTTT

clone_size: once
v_call: TRBV7-2
d_call: NA
j_call: TRBJ1-5
cdr3_aa: CASSLGPRGLNSNQPQHF
cdr3_nt: TGTGCCAGCAGCTTAGGTCCCAGGGGTCTCAATAGCAATCAGCCCCAGCATTTT

clone_size: NA
v_call: TRBV4-3
d_call: TRBD1
j_call: TRBJ1-4
cdr3_aa: CASSQGRASGGTNEKLFF
cdr3_nt: TGCGCCAGCAGCCAGGGAAGGGCCTCAGGGGGTACTAATGAAAAACTGTTTTTT